This T cell receptor beta chain is drawn from a study of T cells in Graves' hyperthyroidism and ophthalmopathy. Across the whole study: Blood from the periphery was taken at initial diagnosis, before any treatment.

This clonotype was counted ten times or more. What it binds is unknown. Amplified TCR beta CDR3 regions came from RNA transcripts. TCR CDR3 underwent first-round RT-PCR with the HTBI primer set. TCRdb used MiXCR to reprocess the multiplex PCR reads, holding one entry per CDR3 protein. The sample lists fewer than 650,000 distinct CDR3 sequences, 14% occurring once. Per the germline V gene, CDR1 is SGHAT and CDR2 is FQDESV (reference sequence). Unmatched junction bases numbered 8, after V lost 5 bases and J lost 3 bases. The CDR3 is made up of 15 amino acids. The authors took PBMCs from 10 ml fresh peripheral blood. General observations from the study: Blood also held most thyroid clonotypes expanded beyond 0.001.

This receptor was obtained from a woman between 40 and 55 years old with Graves' hyperthyroidism. The sample taken for sequencing was blood. The rearrangement links TRBV11-1 to TRBJ2-7, with 9 bases fitting TRBD1. CDR3 amino acids: CASSAPGQGNYEQYF. The CDR3 nucleotides read TGTGCCAGCAGCGCACCGGGACAGGGTAACTACGAGCAGTACTTC.